These T cell receptor beta chains were read from a single sample in a study of shared clonotypes between healthy human individuals. Assay: immunoSEQ multiplex PCR; the TCRdb copy retains only in-frame clones and omits some. In the table there are roughly 2.5 million clones, more than 90% of which are singletons. Material for sequencing was naive CD4+ T cells sorted from blood. The receptors here all came from a young man in good health. The CDR3 runs from the conserved cysteine through the conserved F or W. The order of the fields is V gene, J gene, clone size, D gene, CDR3 protein, CDR3 DNA. D genes are given only for firm matches. Rows give clone size only sometimes, using once, few, many, or a class for an expanded clone.

v_gene: TRBV7-2; j_gene: TRBJ2-1; abundance: -; d_gene: -; CDR3aa: CASSGGRYGNEQFF; CDR3nt: TGTGCCAGCAGCGGAGGGAGGTACGGAAATGAGCAGTTCTTC
v_gene: TRBV2; j_gene: TRBJ1-2; abundance: -; d_gene: TRBD1; CDR3aa: CASSQTGVYGYTF; CDR3nt: TGTGCCAGCAGCCAGACAGGGGTCTATGGCTACACCTTC
v_gene: TRBV11-2; j_gene: TRBJ2-5; abundance: -; d_gene: TRBD2; CDR3aa: CASKYDGTKIETQYF; CDR3nt: TGTGCCAGCAAATACGACGGGACTAAAATAGAGACCCAGTACTTC
v_gene: TRBV18; j_gene: TRBJ2-7; abundance: -; d_gene: TRBD2; CDR3aa: CASSPRPGGGYEQYF; CDR3nt: TGTGCCAGCTCACCACGTCCCGGGGGGGGATACGAGCAGTACTTC
v_gene: TRBV27; j_gene: TRBJ1-1; abundance: few; d_gene: -; CDR3aa: CASITQGTEAFF; CDR3nt: TGTGCCAGCATTACCCAAGGAACTGAAGCTTTCTTT
v_gene: TRBV30; j_gene: TRBJ2-1; abundance: -; d_gene: TRBD2; CDR3aa: CAWTSGRPSSYNEQFF; CDR3nt: TGTGCCTGGACTAGCGGGAGGCCTAGCTCCTACAATGAGCAGTTCTTC
v_gene: TRBV4-3; j_gene: TRBJ1-5; abundance: -; d_gene: TRBD1; CDR3aa: CASSQEQGGNQPQHF; CDR3nt: TGCGCCAGCAGCCAGGAACAGGGGGGCAATCAGCCCCAGCATTTT
v_gene: TRBV28; j_gene: TRBJ1-2; abundance: -; d_gene: -; CDR3aa: CASSFPGTNYGYTF; CDR3nt: TGTGCCAGCAGTTTTCCGGGAACTAACTATGGCTACACCTTC
v_gene: TRBV4-3; j_gene: TRBJ2-2; abundance: -; d_gene: -; CDR3aa: CASSQRITGTNTGELFF; CDR3nt: TGCGCCAGCAGCCAAAGGATTACCGGGACAAACACCGGGGAGCTGTTTTTT
v_gene: TRBV6-5; j_gene: TRBJ2-2; abundance: -; d_gene: TRBD2; CDR3aa: CASSYNGLGTGELFF; CDR3nt: TGTGCCAGCAGTTATAATGGACTAGGAACCGGGGAGCTGTTTTTT
v_gene: TRBV18; j_gene: TRBJ2-1; abundance: -; d_gene: -; CDR3aa: CASSPPARALYNEQFF; CDR3nt: TGTGCCAGCTCACCACCCGCCCGAGCCCTATACAATGAGCAGTTCTTC
v_gene: TRBV6-5; j_gene: TRBJ2-1; abundance: -; d_gene: -; CDR3aa: CASSPGENEQFF; CDR3nt: TGTGCCAGCAGCCCCGGGGAAAATGAGCAGTTCTTC
v_gene: TRBV5-3; j_gene: TRBJ1-5; abundance: -; d_gene: -; CDR3aa: CARSLLGTADSNQPQHF; CDR3nt: TGTGCCAGAAGCCTGTTAGGGACGGCCGATAGCAATCAGCCCCAGCATTTT
v_gene: TRBV28; j_gene: TRBJ1-6; abundance: -; d_gene: TRBD1; CDR3aa: CASIKSGGAGSPLHF; CDR3nt: TGTGCCAGCATTAAATCAGGGGGCGCGGGCTCACCCCTCCACTTT
v_gene: TRBV10-3; j_gene: TRBJ2-3; abundance: -; d_gene: -; CDR3aa: CAISEGLALHNGDTQYF; CDR3nt: TGTGCCATCAGTGAGGGGCTAGCGCTTCATAATGGAGATACGCAGTATTTT
v_gene: TRBV2; j_gene: TRBJ2-7; abundance: -; d_gene: -; CDR3aa: CASKGTYEQYF; CDR3nt: TGTGCCAGCAAAGGGACCTACGAGCAGTACTTC
v_gene: TRBV18; j_gene: TRBJ2-7; abundance: -; d_gene: -; CDR3aa: CASSPPRRVTSEQYF; CDR3nt: TGTGCCAGCTCACCACCGCGGAGGGTGACCTCCGAGCAGTACTTC
v_gene: TRBV5-4; j_gene: TRBJ2-7; abundance: -; d_gene: -; CDR3aa: CASSTPDSFPEQYF; CDR3nt: TGTGCCAGCAGCACTCCGGACTCGTTCCCAGAGCAGTACTTC
v_gene: TRBV7-2; j_gene: TRBJ2-7; abundance: -; d_gene: TRBD2; CDR3aa: CASSLLAGTPYEQYF; CDR3nt: TGTGCCAGCAGCTTATTAGCGGGAACACCCTACGAGCAGTACTTC
v_gene: TRBV6-1; j_gene: TRBJ1-4; abundance: -; d_gene: -; CDR3aa: CASSVVTNEKLFF; CDR3nt: TGTGCCAGCAGTGTGGTAACTAATGAAAAACTGTTTTTT
v_gene: TRBV4-1; j_gene: TRBJ2-7; abundance: few; d_gene: -; CDR3aa: CASSQDSVLADEQYF; CDR3nt: TGCGCCAGCAGCCAAGATTCGGTTCTAGCTGACGAGCAGTACTTC
v_gene: TRBV18; j_gene: TRBJ2-1; abundance: -; d_gene: -; CDR3aa: CASGRSSTYNEQFF; CDR3nt: TGTGCCTCGGGGCGGTCTTCAACCTACAATGAGCAGTTCTTC
v_gene: TRBV19; j_gene: TRBJ2-5; abundance: -; d_gene: -; CDR3aa: CASSSSETQYF; CDR3nt: TGTGCCAGTAGCTCATCGGAGACCCAGTACTTC
v_gene: TRBV11-3; j_gene: TRBJ1-5; abundance: -; d_gene: -; CDR3aa: CASSLRGAPRQPQHF; CDR3nt: TGTGCCAGCAGCTTACGGGGGGCACCACGTCAGCCCCAGCATTTT
v_gene: TRBV5-8; j_gene: TRBJ1-2; abundance: -; d_gene: -; CDR3aa: CASSDYGQPNYGYTF; CDR3nt: TGTGCCAGCAGCGATTATGGACAGCCTAACTATGGCTACACCTTC
v_gene: TRBV6-6; j_gene: TRBJ1-2; abundance: -; d_gene: -; CDR3aa: CASSYVWGGYGYTF; CDR3nt: TGTGCCAGCAGTTACGTCTGGGGGGGCTATGGCTACACCTTC
v_gene: TRBV4-1; j_gene: TRBJ2-4; abundance: -; d_gene: -; CDR3aa: CASSQEIGGAEGAKNIQYF; CDR3nt: TGCGCCAGCAGCCAAGAAATCGGCGGGGCGGAGGGAGCCAAAAACATTCAGTACTTC
v_gene: TRBV5-1; j_gene: TRBJ2-7; abundance: -; d_gene: TRBD2; CDR3aa: CASSLTSGIYEQYF; CDR3nt: TGCGCCAGCAGCTTGACTAGCGGCATCTACGAGCAGTACTTC
v_gene: TRBV7-9; j_gene: TRBJ1-1; abundance: -; d_gene: TRBD1; CDR3aa: CASSSTDRVNTEAFF; CDR3nt: TGTGCCAGCAGCTCCACGGACAGGGTGAACACTGAAGCTTTCTTT
v_gene: TRBV5-5; j_gene: TRBJ1-5; abundance: -; d_gene: TRBD1; CDR3aa: CASSLFEGAPQPQHF; CDR3nt: TGTGCCAGCAGCTTGTTCGAGGGGGCACCTCAGCCCCAGCATTTT
v_gene: TRBV2; j_gene: TRBJ1-4; abundance: -; d_gene: -; CDR3aa: CASSVIASGKLFF; CDR3nt: TGTGCCAGCAGTGTAATCGCCTCGGGAAAACTGTTTTTT
v_gene: TRBV11-2; j_gene: TRBJ2-7; abundance: -; d_gene: -; CDR3aa: CASSLDRTQIYEQYF; CDR3nt: TGTGCCAGCAGCTTAGATCGGACACAGATTTACGAGCAGTACTTC